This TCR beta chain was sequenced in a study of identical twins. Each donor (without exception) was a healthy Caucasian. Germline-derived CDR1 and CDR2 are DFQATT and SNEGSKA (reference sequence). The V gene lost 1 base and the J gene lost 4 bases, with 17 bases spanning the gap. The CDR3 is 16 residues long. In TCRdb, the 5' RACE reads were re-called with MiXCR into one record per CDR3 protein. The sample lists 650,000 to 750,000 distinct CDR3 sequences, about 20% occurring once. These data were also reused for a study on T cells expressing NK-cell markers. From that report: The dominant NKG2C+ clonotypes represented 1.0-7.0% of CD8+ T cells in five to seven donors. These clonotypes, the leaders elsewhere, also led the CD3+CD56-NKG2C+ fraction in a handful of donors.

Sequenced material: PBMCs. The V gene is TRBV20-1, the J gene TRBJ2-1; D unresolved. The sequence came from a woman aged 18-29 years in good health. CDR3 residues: CSARVPGATSYNEQFF. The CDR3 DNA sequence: TGCAGTGCTAGAGTCCCTGGAGCGACATCATACAATGAGCAGTTCTTC.